The entry below describes one T cell receptor (beta chain). Its antigen remains unidentified. This record belongs to a study of cytomegalovirus exposure and HLA in healthy donors. At the level of the study: Early on, a data release was issued that held roughly 84 million unique TCRs from HLA-typed donors. Study-wide results and limits: There were some V segments, including TRBV6-2 and TRBV6-3, excluded as indistinguishable. Per a later analysis, roughly 17,000 TCR beta sequences showed association with HLA alleles at 0.05 false discovery rate.

Amplification used 60 Vbeta primers and 13 Jbeta primers. Produced via immunoSEQ multiplex PCR; TCRdb's table is partial and in-frame only. This sample carries 150,000 to 200,000 clones, roughly four fifths of them seen once, and the ten largest clones take 4.8%. Per the germline V gene, CDR1 is SGHDT and CDR2 is YYEEEE. The V end lost 4 bases, the J end lost 6 bases, and 14 bases lay between the germline ends. The length of the CDR3 is 13 residues. The sequence came from a girl aged 5-17 years in good health and CMV-seropositive. V and J are TRBV5-6 and TRBJ2-7; tentatively, D is TRBD1 (6 bases). Sequencing was carried out using PBMCs. CDR3 loop: CASSRGINGEQYF. CDR3 nucleotide sequence: TGTGCCAGCAGCAGGGGGATTAATGGCGAGCAGTACTTC.